Listed below are T cell receptor beta chains from one sample, sequenced in a study of vaccination effects on CD4 cells after COVID-19. Clones were sequenced by immunoSEQ multiplex PCR, and TCRdb holds only the in-frame ones, with some missing. The sample lists some 70,000 clones, around 81% occurring once. No antigen has been identified for these receptors. Material: CD4+ T cells from PBMCs cultured with HCoV-229E spike peptides, obtained after COVID-19 vaccination. The receptor set was obtained from a human donor who received a COVID-19 vaccine. Both conserved end residues are part of each CDR3. D genes are given only for firm matches. Size is stated for part of the rows, as once, few or many counts, or as a class when the clone is expanded.

V gene: TRBV3-1/TRBV3-2; clone size: NA; J gene: TRBJ1-6; D gene: TRBD1; CDR3 protein: CASSPRDRPGVRSYNSPLHF; CDR3 DNA: TGTGCCAGCAGCCCCCGGGACAGGCCGGGGGTTAGATCCTATAATTCACCCCTCCACTTT
V gene: TRBV9; clone size: NA; J gene: TRBJ2-3; D gene: NA; CDR3 protein: CASSVAVSSTDTQYF; CDR3 DNA: TGTGCCAGCAGCGTAGCGGTTTCTAGCACAGATACGCAGTATTTT
V gene: TRBV5-1; clone size: NA; J gene: TRBJ2-5; D gene: NA; CDR3 protein: CASSLVPGGAGDGTQYF; CDR3 DNA: TGCGCCAGCAGCTTGGTCCCTGGGGGTGCCGGAGACGGGACCCAGTACTTC
V gene: TRBV6-2/TRBV6-3; clone size: NA; J gene: TRBJ1-6; D gene: NA; CDR3 protein: CASSSYIYNSPLHF; CDR3 DNA: TGTGCCAGCAGTTCTTACATTTATAATTCACCCCTCCACTTT
V gene: TRBV5-8; clone size: once; J gene: TRBJ1-5; D gene: NA; CDR3 protein: CASSLVRVTGNQPQHF; CDR3 DNA: TGTGCCAGCAGCTTGGTGAGGGTTACTGGCAATCAGCCCCAGCATTTT
V gene: TRBV5-4; clone size: NA; J gene: TRBJ2-2; D gene: NA; CDR3 protein: CASSLEGPIKSGELFF; CDR3 DNA: TGTGCCAGCAGCTTGGAGGGGCCTATCAAATCCGGGGAGCTGTTTTTT
V gene: TRBV28; clone size: NA; J gene: TRBJ1-1; D gene: TRBD1; CDR3 protein: CASSWGTGAMNTEAFF; CDR3 DNA: TGTGCCAGCAGTTGGGGGACAGGGGCCATGAACACTGAAGCTTTCTTT
V gene: TRBV29-1; clone size: once; J gene: TRBJ2-1; D gene: NA; CDR3 protein: CSVELSRDSYSGEQFF; CDR3 DNA: TGCAGCGTTGAGCTGTCCCGGGACTCCTACTCAGGTGAGCAGTTCTTC
V gene: TRBV3-1/TRBV3-2; clone size: NA; J gene: TRBJ2-5; D gene: TRBD2; CDR3 protein: CASSQDRASGEETQYF; CDR3 DNA: TGTGCCAGCAGCCAAGATAGGGCTAGCGGAGAAGAGACCCAGTACTTC
V gene: TRBV5-1; clone size: NA; J gene: TRBJ2-3; D gene: NA; CDR3 protein: CASSLVGESTDTQYF; CDR3 DNA: TGCGCCAGCAGCTTGGTGGGGGAAAGCACAGATACGCAGTATTTT
V gene: TRBV6-5; clone size: few; J gene: TRBJ1-6; D gene: NA; CDR3 protein: CASSPSRGGYSPLHF; CDR3 DNA: TGTGCCAGCTCCCCCTCCCGGGGGGGATATTCACCCCTCCACTTT
V gene: TRBV27; clone size: NA; J gene: TRBJ2-2; D gene: NA; CDR3 protein: CASSLSVGGGGVRGELFF; CDR3 DNA: TGTGCCAGCAGTTTATCGGTTGGAGGAGGAGGGGTACGTGGGGAGCTGTTTTTT
V gene: TRBV30; clone size: NA; J gene: TRBJ2-5; D gene: TRBD1; CDR3 protein: CAWSRQGAVETQYF; CDR3 DNA: TGTGCCTGGAGTAGACAGGGGGCTGTGGAGACCCAGTACTTC
V gene: TRBV9; clone size: NA; J gene: TRBJ1-2; D gene: NA; CDR3 protein: CASGPGGASNYGYTF; CDR3 DNA: TGTGCCAGCGGCCCCGGGGGGGCGTCTAACTATGGCTACACCTTC
V gene: TRBV6-5; clone size: NA; J gene: TRBJ1-4; D gene: NA; CDR3 protein: CASSYGTATNEKLFF; CDR3 DNA: TGTGCCAGCAGTTACGGCACCGCAACTAATGAAAAACTGTTTTTT
V gene: TRBV11-1; clone size: NA; J gene: TRBJ2-3; D gene: NA; CDR3 protein: CASSPRGFGTDTQYF; CDR3 DNA: TGTGCCAGCAGCCCCCGGGGTTTTGGGACAGATACGCAGTATTTT
V gene: TRBV6-6; clone size: NA; J gene: TRBJ2-5; D gene: NA; CDR3 protein: CASSWGQETQYF; CDR3 DNA: TGTGCCAGCAGTTGGGGCCAAGAGACCCAGTACTTC
V gene: TRBV10-3; clone size: NA; J gene: TRBJ1-1; D gene: NA; CDR3 protein: CAISPGAGWNGEAFF; CDR3 DNA: TGTGCCATCAGCCCCGGGGCAGGATGGAATGGTGAAGCTTTCTTT
V gene: TRBV4-1; clone size: NA; J gene: TRBJ2-5; D gene: TRBD2; CDR3 protein: CASSRQRGGEETQYF; CDR3 DNA: TGCGCCAGCAGCCGTCAGCGGGGGGGCGAGGAGACCCAGTACTTC
V gene: TRBV6-4; clone size: NA; J gene: TRBJ2-3; D gene: TRBD2; CDR3 protein: CASSATSGGARGTDTQYF; CDR3 DNA: TGTGCCAGCAGCGCGACTAGCGGGGGGGCCCGGGGCACAGATACGCAGTATTTT
V gene: TRBV18; clone size: NA; J gene: TRBJ2-5; D gene: NA; CDR3 protein: CASSPLRGQETQYF; CDR3 DNA: TGTGCCAGCTCACCTCTAAGGGGCCAAGAGACCCAGTACTTC
V gene: TRBV6-1; clone size: NA; J gene: TRBJ2-3; D gene: TRBD1; CDR3 protein: CASSDREGQGSVGTQYF; CDR3 DNA: TGTGCCAGCAGTGACCGTGAGGGACAGGGGAGCGTCGGTACGCAGTATTTT
V gene: TRBV4-1; clone size: NA; J gene: TRBJ1-1; D gene: NA; CDR3 protein: CASRMNTEAFF; CDR3 DNA: TGCGCCAGCAGGATGAACACTGAAGCTTTCTTT
V gene: TRBV30; clone size: NA; J gene: TRBJ2-1; D gene: NA; CDR3 protein: CAWQGGGEQFF; CDR3 DNA: TGTGCCTGGCAAGGGGGAGGTGAGCAGTTCTTC
V gene: TRBV5-1; clone size: NA; J gene: TRBJ2-5; D gene: NA; CDR3 protein: CASSLAGLQETQYF; CDR3 DNA: TGCGCCAGCAGCTTGGCGGGGCTTCAAGAGACCCAGTACTTC
V gene: TRBV7-9; clone size: NA; J gene: TRBJ1-6; D gene: NA; CDR3 protein: CASSLLGEANSPLHF; CDR3 DNA: TGTGCCAGCAGCTTACTGGGGGAGGCGAATTCACCCCTCCACTTT
V gene: TRBV25-1; clone size: NA; J gene: TRBJ2-3; D gene: TRBD2; CDR3 protein: CASSETSGAGDTQYF; CDR3 DNA: TGTGCCAGCAGTGAAACTAGCGGGGCAGGGGATACGCAGTATTTT
V gene: TRBV18; clone size: NA; J gene: TRBJ2-2; D gene: TRBD1; CDR3 protein: CASSPSRGRTGELFF; CDR3 DNA: TGTGCCAGCTCACCGTCCAGGGGGCGAACCGGGGAGCTGTTTTTT
V gene: TRBV9; clone size: few; J gene: TRBJ1-2; D gene: NA; CDR3 protein: CASSVDEGLYGYTF; CDR3 DNA: TGTGCCAGCAGCGTAGATGAGGGGCTCTATGGCTACACCTTC
V gene: TRBV28; clone size: NA; J gene: TRBJ2-3; D gene: TRBD1; CDR3 protein: CASRGGQGGGTDTQYF; CDR3 DNA: TGTGCCAGCAGAGGAGGACAGGGGGGGGGTACAGATACGCAGTATTTT
V gene: TRBV7-9; clone size: NA; J gene: TRBJ1-6; D gene: NA; CDR3 protein: CASTSRALFSYNSPLHF; CDR3 DNA: TGTGCCAGCACCTCCCGGGCTCTGTTCTCCTATAATTCACCCCTCCACTTT
V gene: TRBV5-1; clone size: NA; J gene: TRBJ2-1; D gene: TRBD1; CDR3 protein: CASSDDRGDYNEQFF; CDR3 DNA: TGCGCCAGCAGCGACGACAGGGGGGACTACAATGAGCAGTTCTTC
V gene: TRBV7-9; clone size: NA; J gene: TRBJ1-1; D gene: NA; CDR3 protein: CASSRSGTRNTEAFF; CDR3 DNA: TGTGCCAGCAGCCGGTCCGGGACGAGAAACACTGAAGCTTTCTTT
V gene: TRBV4-2; clone size: NA; J gene: TRBJ2-3; D gene: TRBD2; CDR3 protein: CASSQLGTSEGTDTQYF; CDR3 DNA: TGTGCCAGCAGCCAATTAGGGACTAGCGAGGGCACAGATACGCAGTATTTT
V gene: TRBV6-1; clone size: NA; J gene: TRBJ1-4; D gene: NA; CDR3 protein: CASSERGQPNEKLFF; CDR3 DNA: TGTGCCAGCAGTGAAAGAGGACAGCCTAATGAAAAACTGTTTTTT
V gene: TRBV11-3; clone size: NA; J gene: TRBJ1-1; D gene: NA; CDR3 protein: CASSLFYNTEAFF; CDR3 DNA: TGTGCCAGCAGCCTATTTTACAACACTGAAGCTTTCTTT
V gene: TRBV24-1; clone size: NA; J gene: TRBJ1-2; D gene: NA; CDR3 protein: CATWTDYGYTF; CDR3 DNA: TGTGCCACCTGGACAGACTATGGCTACACCTTC